This TCR beta chain was profiled in a study of blood T cell repertoires in COVID-19. Profiling relied on immunoSEQ multiplex PCR, and the TCRdb table lists in-frame clones only, not all of them. This sample has a few hundred thousand clones, with 80% to 90% found just once. The CDR3 covers 15 residues. The V gene end was trimmed by 6 bases and the J gene end by 4 bases; junction bases not matched to a gene: 11. Germline CDR1 MNHEY, CDR2 SMNVEV (reference sequence). Across 20 to 25 US areas, participants ranged in age from about 18 to 90 years. The receptor was isolated from a man aged 40-49 years in a cohort exposed to, infected with or recovered from COVID-19 (not recorded which). The sample taken for sequencing was PBMCs or T cells enriched from blood (not recorded which). The V and J genes are TRBV27 and TRBJ1-1; 7 bases line up with TRBD1. CDR3 nucleotides: TGTGCCAGCAGGCCTATAACAGGGGATCGCACTGAAGCTTTCTTT. This translates into CASRPITGDRTEAFF.